This TCR beta chain was retrieved from a study of T cell responses to AZD1222 COVID-19 vaccine. A word on this clone: Its antigen is unknown.

Investigators merged groups given second doses at roughly 4 or roughly 12 weeks. Trimming stripped 7 bases from V and 7 bases from J, with 16 bases between. The CDR3 has 14 amino acids. Germline V lookup: CDR1 MGHRA, CDR2 YSYEKL. Assay: immunoSEQ multiplex PCR; the TCRdb copy retains only in-frame clones and omits some. Of 130,000 or so clones in the sample, about nine tenths were seen once. Study-wide findings and caveats: Most donors were white British, females outnumbered males, and clonal diversity was possibly underestimated. Only 5 or 6 individuals given AZD1222 were seropositive at baseline.

V gene TRBV4-1 combines with J gene TRBJ2-2; TRBD1 or TRBD2 may be the D gene (5 bases each). This material consisted of peripheral blood, taken 28 days after the second AZD1222 dose. The sequence came from an adult who received the AZD1222 COVID-19 vaccine. CDR3 coding DNA: TGCGCCAGCACCCGGGACGGGTACAGCGGGGAGCTGTTTTTT. This translates into CASTRDGYSGELFF.